Included here is one T cell receptor beta chain sequence, with context. The CDR3 has 15 amino acids. Per the germline V gene, CDR1 is SGHTA and CDR2 is FQGTGA. The TCR libraries each used total RNA (around 3,500 ng per library). Reanalyzing the 5' RACE reads, TCRdb keeps one entry per CDR3 protein, without DNA. The sample holds 420,000 or so distinct CDR3 sequences. This entry belongs to a study of monozygotic twins with inflammatory bowel disease. This clonotype originated in a human donor with ulcerative colitis or Crohn's disease, or a healthy co-twin of an affected twin (not recorded which). Sequencing was performed on blood. This chain uses TRBV7-3 with TRBJ2-2; TCRdb indicates TRBD1, and absent DNA this call remains unverified. CDR3 region: CASSLLQGDAGELFF.